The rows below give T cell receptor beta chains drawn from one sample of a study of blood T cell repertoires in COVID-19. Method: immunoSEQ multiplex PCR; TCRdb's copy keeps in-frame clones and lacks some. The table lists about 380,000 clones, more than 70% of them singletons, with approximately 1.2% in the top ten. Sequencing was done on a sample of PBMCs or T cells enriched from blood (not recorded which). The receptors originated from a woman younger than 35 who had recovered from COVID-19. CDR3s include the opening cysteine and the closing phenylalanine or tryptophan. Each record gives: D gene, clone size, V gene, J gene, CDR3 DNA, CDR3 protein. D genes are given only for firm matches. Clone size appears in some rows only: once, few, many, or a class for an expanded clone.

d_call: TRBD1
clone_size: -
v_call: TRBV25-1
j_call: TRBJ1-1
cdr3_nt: TGTGCCAGCAGTGAATTCGTTGAGACAGGGGCCACTGAAGCTTTCTTT
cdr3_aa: CASSEFVETGATEAFF

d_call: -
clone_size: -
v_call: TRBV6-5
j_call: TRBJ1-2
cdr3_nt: TGTGCCAGTTCGTCAGGGGTATATGGCTACACCTTC
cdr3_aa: CASSSGVYGYTF

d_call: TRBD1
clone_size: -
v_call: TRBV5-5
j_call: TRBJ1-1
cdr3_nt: TGTGCCAGCAGCTTGTTGGCAGGACAGGGCACTGAAGCTTTCTTT
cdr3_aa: CASSLLAGQGTEAFF

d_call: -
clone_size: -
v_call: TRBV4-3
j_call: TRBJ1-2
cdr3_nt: TGCGCCAGCAGCCAAGATCGCAGTATTGGCTACACCTTC
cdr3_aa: CASSQDRSIGYTF

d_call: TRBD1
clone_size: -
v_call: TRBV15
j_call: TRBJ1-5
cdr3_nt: TGTGCCACCAGCAACGACAGGGGGCAACAGCCCCAGCATTTT
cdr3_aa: CATSNDRGQQPQHF

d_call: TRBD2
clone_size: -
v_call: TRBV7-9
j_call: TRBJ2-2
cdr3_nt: TGTGCCAGCAGCGATCCGGGACTAGCCACCGGGGAGCTGTTTTTT
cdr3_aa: CASSDPGLATGELFF

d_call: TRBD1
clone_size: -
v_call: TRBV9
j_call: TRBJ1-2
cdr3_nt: TGTGCCAGCAGTGCCGGACAGGGTCTCTATGGCTACACCTTC
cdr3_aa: CASSAGQGLYGYTF

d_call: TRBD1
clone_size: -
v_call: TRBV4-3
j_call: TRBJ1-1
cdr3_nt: TGCGCCAGCAGCGGACAGGTCAACACTGAAGCTTTCTTT
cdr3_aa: CASSGQVNTEAFF

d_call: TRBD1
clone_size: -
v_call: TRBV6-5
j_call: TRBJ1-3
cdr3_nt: TGTGCCAGCAGGTTAGACAGGGGGCCTGGAAACACCATATATTTT
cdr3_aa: CASRLDRGPGNTIYF

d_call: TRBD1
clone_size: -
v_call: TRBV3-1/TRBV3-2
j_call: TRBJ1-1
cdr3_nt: TGTGCCAGCAGCCAGCGGACAGGGGCCACTGAAGCTTTCTTT
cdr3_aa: CASSQRTGATEAFF

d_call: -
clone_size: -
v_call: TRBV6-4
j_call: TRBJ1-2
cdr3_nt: TGTGCCAGCAGTGATTCTTTTAGGGGAGGTGGCTACACCTTC
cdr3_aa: CASSDSFRGGGYTF

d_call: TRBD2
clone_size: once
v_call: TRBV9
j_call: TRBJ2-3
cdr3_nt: TGTGCCAGCAGCATGCCCGGGACTAGATTCCCAGATACGCAGTATTTT
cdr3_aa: CASSMPGTRFPDTQYF

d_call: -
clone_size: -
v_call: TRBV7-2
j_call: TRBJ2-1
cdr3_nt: TGTGCCAGCAGCTTAAACCCAGGGCCCTACAATGAGCAGTTCTTC
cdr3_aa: CASSLNPGPYNEQFF

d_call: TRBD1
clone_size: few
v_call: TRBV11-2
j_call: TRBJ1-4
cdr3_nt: TGTGCCAGCAGACAGGGGAGTGGAGACTATGAAAAACTGTTTTTT
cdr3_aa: CASRQGSGDYEKLFF

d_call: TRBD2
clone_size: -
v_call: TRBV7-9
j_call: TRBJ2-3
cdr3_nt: TGTGCCAGCAGCTTAGGCGGGGGGGCGCCAGATACGCAGTATTTT
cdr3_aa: CASSLGGGAPDTQYF

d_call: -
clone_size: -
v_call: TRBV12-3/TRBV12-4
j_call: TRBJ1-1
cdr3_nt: TGTGCCAGCAGTCCAGGTGACACTGAAGCTTTCTTT
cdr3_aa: CASSPGDTEAFF

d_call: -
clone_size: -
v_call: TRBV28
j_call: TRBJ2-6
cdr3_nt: TGTGCCAGCAGTTTTCAGGGTGCTGGGGCCAACGTCCTGACTTTC
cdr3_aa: CASSFQGAGANVLTF

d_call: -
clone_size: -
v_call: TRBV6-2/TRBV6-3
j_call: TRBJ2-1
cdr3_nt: TGTGCCAGCAGTTCCGACTTTTACAATGAGCAGTTCTTC
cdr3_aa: CASSSDFYNEQFF

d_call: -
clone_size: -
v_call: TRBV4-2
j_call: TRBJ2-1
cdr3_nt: TGTGCCAGCAGCCAAGATGTGCGGGTCGTGGTGGGTGAGCAGTTCTTC
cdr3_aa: CASSQDVRVVVGEQFF

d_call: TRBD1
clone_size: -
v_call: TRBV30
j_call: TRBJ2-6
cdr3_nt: TGTGCCTGGAGTGTACTAAGGACAGGGGGGCCCCGCTCTGGGGCCAACGTCCTGACTTTC
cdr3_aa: CAWSVLRTGGPRSGANVLTF

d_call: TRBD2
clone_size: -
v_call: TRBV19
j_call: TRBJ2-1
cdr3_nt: TGTGCCAGTAGTACACCCCCGTGGAGCGGGGGCACCTACAATGAGCAGTTCTTC
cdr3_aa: CASSTPPWSGGTYNEQFF

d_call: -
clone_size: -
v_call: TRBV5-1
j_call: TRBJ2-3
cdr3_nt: TGCGCCAGCAGCTTGTATGTACCGGGCACAGATACGCAGTATTTT
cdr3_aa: CASSLYVPGTDTQYF

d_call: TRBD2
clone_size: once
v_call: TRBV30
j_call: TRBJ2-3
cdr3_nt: TGTGCCTGGACCCCGGGACTAGGGCGTACAGATACGCAGTATTTT
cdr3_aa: CAWTPGLGRTDTQYF

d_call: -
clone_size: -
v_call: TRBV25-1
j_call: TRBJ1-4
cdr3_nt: TGTGCCAGCAGTGTCCGACGGGGGGGGGAAAAACTGTTTTTT
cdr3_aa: CASSVRRGGEKLFF

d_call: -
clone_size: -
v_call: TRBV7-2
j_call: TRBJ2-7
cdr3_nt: TGTGCCAGCAGCCCACTGACAGCTGCCTACGAGCAGTACTTC
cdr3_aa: CASSPLTAAYEQYF

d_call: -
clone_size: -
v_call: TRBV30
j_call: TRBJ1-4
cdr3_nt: TGTGCCTCACTTCCGGCCTCAGGGAAACTGTTTTTT
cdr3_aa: CASLPASGKLFF

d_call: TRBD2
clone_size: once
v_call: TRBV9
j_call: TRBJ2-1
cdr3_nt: TGTGCCAGCAGCGTAGAAATCGGACTAGCGGCCAATGAGCAGTTCTTC
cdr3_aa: CASSVEIGLAANEQFF

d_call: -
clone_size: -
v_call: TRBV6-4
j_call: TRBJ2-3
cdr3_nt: TGTGCCAGCAGTGGGGGGGGCCCAACAGATACGCAGTATTTT
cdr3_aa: CASSGGGPTDTQYF

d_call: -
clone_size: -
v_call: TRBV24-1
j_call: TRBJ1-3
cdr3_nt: TGTGCCACCCAGGGGCCTGGAAACACCATATATTTT
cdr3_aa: CATQGPGNTIYF

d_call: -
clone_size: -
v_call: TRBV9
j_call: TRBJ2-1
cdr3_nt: TGTGCCAGCAGCGTAGGGGTAGCGGTCTACAATGAGCAGTTCTTC
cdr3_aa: CASSVGVAVYNEQFF

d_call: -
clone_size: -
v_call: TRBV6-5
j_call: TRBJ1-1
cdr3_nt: TGTGCCAGCAGTTTCCGGCAGAGCGACACTGAAGCTTTCTTT
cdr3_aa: CASSFRQSDTEAFF

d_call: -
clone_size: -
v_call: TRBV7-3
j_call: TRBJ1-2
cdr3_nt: TGTGCCAGCAGCCTGGCGGCCGGGAGGGACTATGGCTACACCTTC
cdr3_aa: CASSLAAGRDYGYTF

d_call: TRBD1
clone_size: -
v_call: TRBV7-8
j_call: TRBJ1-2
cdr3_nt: TGTGCCAGCAGCTCCCGGTTGCAGGGGGCCTTGTACTATGGCTACACCTTC
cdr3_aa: CASSSRLQGALYYGYTF

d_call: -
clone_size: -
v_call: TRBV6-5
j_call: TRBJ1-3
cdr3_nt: TGTGCCAGCAGTTTAGGCAGGGACTCTGGAAACACCATATATTTT
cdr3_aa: CASSLGRDSGNTIYF

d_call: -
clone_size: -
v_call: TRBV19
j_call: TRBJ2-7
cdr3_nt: TGTGCCAGTGTGGGGCACGAGCAGTACTTC
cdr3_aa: CASVGHEQYF

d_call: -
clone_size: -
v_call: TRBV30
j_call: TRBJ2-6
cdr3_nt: TGTGCCAGCCAACAGCCCTCTGGGGCCAACGTCCTGACTTTC
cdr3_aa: CASQQPSGANVLTF

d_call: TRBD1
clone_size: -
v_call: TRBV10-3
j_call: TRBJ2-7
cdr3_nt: TGTGCCATCAGTTCGGACAGGGAATTATTCGAGCAGTACTTC
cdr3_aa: CAISSDRELFEQYF

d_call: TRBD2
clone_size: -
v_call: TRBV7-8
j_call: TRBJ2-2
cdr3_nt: TGTGCCAGCAGCTTACAGACTAGCGGGGGATCCGGGGAGCTGTTTTTT
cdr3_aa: CASSLQTSGGSGELFF

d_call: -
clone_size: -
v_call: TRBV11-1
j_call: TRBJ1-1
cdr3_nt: TGTGCCAGCAGCACCTTCGGTACTGAAGCTTTCTTT
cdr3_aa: CASSTFGTEAFF

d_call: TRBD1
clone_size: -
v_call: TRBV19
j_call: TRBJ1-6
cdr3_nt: TGTGCCAGTAGCAACAGGGGGCGAAGGCCGAGCTCCTATAATTCACCCCTCCACTTT
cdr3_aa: CASSNRGRRPSSYNSPLHF

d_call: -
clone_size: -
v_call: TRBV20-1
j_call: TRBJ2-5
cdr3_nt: TGCAGTGCGTCCGGGAAAGAGACCCAGTACTTC
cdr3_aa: CSASGKETQYF

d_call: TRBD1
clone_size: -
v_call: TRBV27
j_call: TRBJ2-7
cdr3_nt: TGTGCCAGCAGTTTCGGGGGACAGGGATCCTACGAGCAGTACTTC
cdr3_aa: CASSFGGQGSYEQYF

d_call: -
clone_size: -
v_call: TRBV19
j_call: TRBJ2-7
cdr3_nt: TGTGCCAGTAGTATTAGACTGATTGGGGAGCAGTACTTC
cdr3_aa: CASSIRLIGEQYF

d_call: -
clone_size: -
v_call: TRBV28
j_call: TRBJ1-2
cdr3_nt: TGTGCCAGCAGTCCTCAGGGAGGCTATGGCTACACCTTC
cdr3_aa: CASSPQGGYGYTF